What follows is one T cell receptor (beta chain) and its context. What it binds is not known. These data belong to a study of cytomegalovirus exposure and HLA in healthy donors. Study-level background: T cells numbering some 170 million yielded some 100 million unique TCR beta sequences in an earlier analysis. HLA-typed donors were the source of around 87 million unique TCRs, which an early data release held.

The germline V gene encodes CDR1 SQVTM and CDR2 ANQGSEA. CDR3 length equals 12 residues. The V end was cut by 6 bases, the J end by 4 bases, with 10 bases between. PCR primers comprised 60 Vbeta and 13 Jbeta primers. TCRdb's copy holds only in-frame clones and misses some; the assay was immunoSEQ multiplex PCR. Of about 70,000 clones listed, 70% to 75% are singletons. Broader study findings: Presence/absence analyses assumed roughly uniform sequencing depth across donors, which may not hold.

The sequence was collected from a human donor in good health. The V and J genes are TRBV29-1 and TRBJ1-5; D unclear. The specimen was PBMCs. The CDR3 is CSVADGNQPQHF. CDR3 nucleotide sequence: TGCAGCGTGGCAGACGGGAATCAGCCCCAGCATTTT.